Following are 21 T cell receptor beta chains from one sample sequenced in a study of cytomegalovirus exposure and HLA in healthy donors. This table comes from immunoSEQ multiplex PCR, and its TCRdb copy is limited to in-frame clones, with some not included. The sample includes tens of thousands of clones, under 98% of them seen just once. The specimen was PBMCs. These receptors all come from a man aged 30 to 39 in good health and CMV-seropositive.

The V and J genes are TRBV29-1 and TRBJ1-3; no definite D call. The V and J ends lost 6 bases and 4 bases respectively, with 19 bases between them. The germline V gene encodes CDR1 SQVTM and CDR2 ANQGSEA. CDR3 length: 15 residues. CDR3: CSVADSNARGNTIYF. Here the CDR3 DNA reads TGCAGCGTAGCGGACTCCAACGCGCGGGGAAACACCATATATTTT.

This chain uses TRBV7-8 with TRBJ1-2, with 9 positions matching TRBD1. Germline CDR1 is SGHVS and CDR2 is FQNEAQ. This CDR3 comprises 16 residues. V lost 6 bases, J lost 6 bases, and 14 bases stayed unmatched. The CDR3 DNA reads TGTGCCAGCAGTTTGGGACAGGGTAGACTTCGAAATGGCTACACCTTC. Translated, it gives CASSLGQGRLRNGYTF. Full variable domain (missing parts from reference TRBV7-8 and TRBJ1-2): GAGVSQSPRYKVAKRGQDVALRCDPISGHVSLFWYQQALGQGPEFLTYFQNEAQLDKSGLPSDRFFAERPEGSVSTLKIQRTQQEDSAVYLCASSLGQGRLRNGYTFGSGTRLTVV.

This rearrangement joins TRBV7-2 to TRBJ2-5; D call uncertain. Per the germline V gene, CDR1 is SGHTA and CDR2 is FQGNSA. There are 14 residues in the CDR3. The V gene lost 1 base and the J gene lost 5 bases, with 11 bases spanning the gap. As DNA, the CDR3 is TGTGCCAGCAGCTTAGGGTCCAGGCTTGAGACCCAGTACTTC. It is translated as CASSLGSRLETQYF. Looking up the rest from reference TRBV7-2 and TRBJ2-5 gives the full variable domain: GAGVSQSPSNKVTEKGKDVELRCDPISGHTALYWYRQSLGQGLEFLIYFQGNSAPDKSGLPSDRFSAERTGGSVSTLTIQRTQQEDSAVYLCASSLGSRLETQYFGPGTRLLVL.

The DNA for the CDR3 is TGTGCCAGCGGGCTGTACTCCTACGAGCAGTACTTC. Encoded protein: CASGLYSYEQYF. The rearrangement uses TRBV28 and TRBJ2-7; D not resolved. The ends were cut back, 8 bases at V and 0 bases at J, with 8 bases in the middle. The CDR3 loop spans 12 amino acids. The germline V gene encodes CDR1 MDHEN and CDR2 SYDVKM.

The chain carries TRBV5-6 and TRBJ1-5; D unresolved. Germline loops: CDR1 SGHDT, CDR2 YYEEEE. CDR3 length: 13 amino acids. V shed 1 base and J shed 2 bases, with 4 bases lying between them. The CDR3 reads CASSLRGNQPQHF. DNA for the CDR3: TGTGCCAGCAGCTTGCGGGGCAATCAGCCCCAGCATTTT.

The chain couples TRBV5-1 to TRBJ2-5; 9 bases map to TRBD1. V was clipped by 3 bases and J by 5 bases; unmatched bases: 5. Germline CDR1 and CDR2: SGHRS and YFSETQ. The CDR3 contains 14 residues. The chain's CDR3 is CASSWGQGEETQYF. The CDR3 nucleotides read TGCGCCAGCAGCTGGGGACAGGGTGAGGAGACCCAGTACTTC.

V and J are TRBV7-9 and TRBJ2-5; TRBD2 is a possible D gene (5 bases). V was trimmed by 5 bases and J by 1 base, leaving 5 bases between them. CDR1 is SEHNR, CDR2 FQNEAQ, per germline (reference sequence). CDR3 length: 12 amino acids. DNA for the CDR3: TGTGCCAGCAGCGCGGGCCAAGAGACCCAGTACTTC. This translates into CASSAGQETQYF.

The DNA for the CDR3 is TGTGCCAGCAGCCAGACAGGTTACGAGCAGTACTTC. Its translation: CASSQTGYEQYF. V usage is TRBV6-6 and J usage is TRBJ2-7, with a tentative D call TRBD1 (6 bases). V gave up 6 bases and J gave up 4 bases, with 10 bases separating them. The CDR3 loop spans 12 amino acids. From germline, CDR1 is MNHNY and CDR2 SVGAGI (reference sequence).

This chain links TRBV27 with TRBJ1-4, with D perhaps matching TRBD1 (5 bases). V was pared by 1 base and J by 6 bases, with 12 bases between. The CDR3 is made up of 15 amino acids. Germline CDR1 and CDR2: MNHEY and SMNVEV (reference sequence). Here the CDR3 reads CASSLYGGVYEKLFF. Here the CDR3 DNA reads TGTGCCAGCAGTTTATATGGAGGGGTTTATGAAAAACTGTTTTTT.

This sequence joins TRBV29-1 and TRBJ2-5; 7 nucleotides agree with TRBD2. The CDR3 contains 13 residues. V was clipped by 7 bases and J by 5 bases; unmatched bases: 10. Germline V gene data show CDR1 as SQVTM and CDR2 as ANQGSEA. The CDR3 reads CSAPPHSGETQYF. CDR3 coding DNA: TGCAGCGCCCCACCCCATAGCGGGGAGACCCAGTACTTC.

This chain uses TRBV5-4 with TRBJ2-3; 10 positions agree with TRBD2. Germline V CDR1 and CDR2: SGHNT, YYREEE (reference sequence). V shed 0 bases and J 0 bases; nucleotides not matched to a gene: 13. CDR3 length: 20 amino acids. CDR3 residues: CASSLDEWASGGPSTDTQYF. DNA of the CDR3: TGTGCCAGCAGCTTGGATGAGTGGGCTAGCGGGGGTCCTAGCACAGATACGCAGTATTTT.

The genes are TRBV10-2 and TRBJ1-2; D is undetermined. Germline assignment: CDR1 WSHSY and CDR2 SAAADI. The CDR3 is made up of 16 amino acids. V lost 0 bases and J 5 bases, leaving 16 bases between the germline ends. The CDR3 region is CASSESGGGGGYGYTF. In DNA form, the CDR3 reads TGCGCCAGCAGTGAGTCCGGCGGCGGCGGAGGGTATGGCTACACCTTC.

This clone appeared a single time. The V gene is TRBV5-4, the J gene TRBJ2-7; the match to TRBD1 covers 12 bases. Germline V gene lookup returns CDR1 SGHNT and CDR2 YYREEE (reference sequence). This CDR3 contains 15 residues. The V segment lost 4 bases and the J segment 9 bases; nucleotides outside the gene matches: 11. CDR3 nucleotide sequence: TGTGCCAGCAGCCGCTCCGGGACAGGGGGCGCGTGGCAGTACTTC. This gives the protein CASSRSGTGGAWQYF.

The chain employs TRBV6-6 and TRBJ2-7; D is uncertain. The CDR3 loop spans 12 amino acids. Trimming removed 5 bases at V and 6 bases at J, with 11 bases between. Germline CDR1 MNHNY, CDR2 SVGAGI (reference sequence). The CDR3 DNA reads TGTGCCAGCAGTCGCGACTCAAGCGAGCAGTACTTC. This gives the protein CASSRDSSEQYF.

As DNA, the CDR3 is TGTGCCAGCAGCTTAGTTGGGCGGGAGGGTGGCGAGCAGTACTTC. Translated, it gives CASSLVGREGGEQYF. The V and J genes are TRBV7-8 and TRBJ2-7; TRBD2 matches at 9 bases. Per germline, CDR1 SGHVS and CDR2 FQNEAQ. The CDR3 spans 15 residues. The trim removed 1 base at V and 6 bases at J, leaving 7 bases unmatched. The full variable domain, completed using reference TRBV7-8 and TRBJ2-7, is GAGVSQSPRYKVAKRGQDVALRCDPISGHVSLFWYQQALGQGPEFLTYFQNEAQLDKSGLPSDRFFAERPEGSVSTLKIQRTQQEDSAVYLCASSLVGREGGEQYFGPGTRLTVT.

This clone was observed once. The V call is TRBV5-1, the J call TRBJ1-2; 7 positions agree with TRBD1. Per germline, CDR1 SGHRS and CDR2 YFSETQ. The CDR3 has 16 amino acids. V dropped 4 bases and J dropped 8; count of bases not matched to a gene: 17. CDR3 loop: CASSLTLGQLNGGYTF. The CDR3 region has the DNA TGCGCCAGCAGCCTAACCCTGGGACAGCTCAACGGCGGCTACACCTTC.

The rearrangement links TRBV9 to TRBJ2-3; 8 bases match TRBD2. V trimming: 1 base; J trimming: 3 bases; junction bases outside the gene matches: 7. The length of the CDR3 is 16 residues. Germline CDR1 is SGDLS and CDR2 is YYNGEE. CDR3 protein: CASSVTGGGRTDTQYF. DNA for the CDR3: TGTGCCAGCAGCGTAACTGGGGGCGGGAGGACAGATACGCAGTATTTT.

This chain connects TRBV9 to TRBJ2-3, with TRBD2 as a possible D gene (6 bases). The CDR3 runs 16 residues. Germline-derived CDR1 and CDR2 are SGDLS and YYNGEE. The V gene lost 2 bases and the J gene lost 3 bases, with 16 bases spanning the gap. CDR3 amino acids: CASSVLSGFGTDTQYF. DNA for the CDR3: TGTGCCAGCAGCGTCCTTAGCGGATTCGGGACAGATACGCAGTATTTT.

A word on this clone: At one end the junction does not follow the germline gene, possibly because of a read error. The chain recombines TRBV7-7 with TRBJ2-3; 13 bases map to TRBD2. The CDR3 covers 15 residues. CDR1 is SSHAT and CDR2 is FNYEAQ in the germline V gene (reference sequence). The CDR3 spells CASSYGLAGADTQYF. CDR3 nucleotide sequence: TGTGCTAGCAGCTACGGACTAGCGGGAGCAGATACGCAGTATTTT. The variable domain in full, with the rest retrieved from reference TRBV7-7 and TRBJ2-3, is GAGVSQSPRYKVTKRGQDVTLRCDPISSHATLYWYQQALGQGPEFLTYFNYEAQPDKSGLPSDRFSAERPEGSISTLTIQRTEQRDSAMYRCASSYGLAGADTQYFGPGTRLTVL.

This clone has a single count. The V call is TRBV6-1, the J call TRBJ1-4; TRBD1 matches at 8 bases. The J segment lost 8 bases and the V segment lost 4 bases, leaving 12 bases of the junction unmatched. CDR1 MNHNS and CDR2 SASEGT come from the germline V gene. CDR3 length: 16 amino acids. CDR3 in DNA: TGTGCCAGCAGTGCCCGACAGGGGATAACTTCGGAAAAACTGTTTTTT. Translating gives CASSARQGITSEKLFF.

The V and J genes are TRBV30 and TRBJ2-3; possible D gene TRBD2, 6 bases. V was clipped by 2 bases and J by 1 base, with 16 bases between them. The CDR3 totals 16 residues. CDR1 and CDR2 (germline): GTSNPN, SVGIG (reference sequence). Here the CDR3 reads CAWSSRGRVGTDTQYF. CDR3 sequence (DNA): TGTGCCTGGAGTTCGCGGGGTAGGGTGGGCACAGATACGCAGTATTTT.